The 11 T cell receptor beta chains reported below all come from one sample, sequenced in a study of PD-L1 blockade in urothelial cancer. Time point indicated: pretreatment peripheral blood. The assay was immunoSEQ multiplex PCR, and TCRdb's table has in-frame clones only and misses some. Among tens of thousands of clones listed, nearly 90% were seen once. This material consisted of PBMCs, taken around atezolizumab (anti-PD-L1) treatment. The receptors stem from a man between 60 and 75 years old with urothelial cancer.

The V and J genes are TRBV5-1 and TRBJ2-1; 12 bases map to TRBD2. The CDR3 length is 19 residues. Trimming took 0 bases from V and 0 from J; bases not matched to a gene: 7. Germline V gene sequence: CDR1 SGHRS, CDR2 YFSETQ. Here the CDR3 reads CASSLGGTSGRSSYNEQFF. CDR3 nucleotide sequence: TGCGCCAGCAGCTTGGGGGGGACTAGCGGGCGCAGCTCCTACAATGAGCAGTTCTTC.

This chain links TRBV5-6 with TRBJ1-1; 9 bases are a match to TRBD1. The germline V gene encodes CDR1 SGHDT and CDR2 YYEEEE. With 0 bases clipped from V and 0 bases from J, the junction kept 6 bases outside the gene matches. There are 17 residues in the CDR3. The CDR3 spells CASSLGRTGALNTEAFF. CDR3 DNA sequence: TGTGCCAGCAGCTTGGGTAGGACAGGGGCCTTGAACACTGAAGCTTTCTTT.

Only one count was recorded for this clone. The chain employs TRBV30 and TRBJ2-3; 7 nucleotides align to TRBD2. CDR1 GTSNPN and CDR2 SVGIG come from the germline V gene (reference sequence). The V and J ends lost 2 bases and 0 bases, in that order; junction bases with no gene match: 2. The CDR3 runs to 14 residues. This CDR3 is CAWSYSGSTDTQYF. The CDR3 nucleotides are TGTGCCTGGAGTTATAGCGGGAGCACAGATACGCAGTATTTT.

The chain recombines TRBV19 with TRBJ1-5; 10 positions agree with TRBD1. Per germline, CDR1 LNHDA and CDR2 SQIVND (reference sequence). This CDR3 has 13 amino acids. The V segment lost 9 bases and the J segment 6 bases; nucleotides outside the gene matches: 5. The CDR3 region has the DNA TGTGCCAGAAGGACAGGGGGGGTTCAGCCCCAGCATTTT. The encoded protein is CARRTGGVQPQHF.

The CDR3 DNA is TGCGCCAGCAGCCAGGGGCCAATCCAGTACTTC. Translating gives CASSQGPIQYF. The gene calls are TRBV4-3 and TRBJ2-5; maybe TRBD1 (5 bases). Per the germline V gene, CDR1 is LGHNA and CDR2 is YSLEER. V lost 3 bases and J 10 bases, leaving 9 bases between the germline ends. This CDR3 spans 11 amino acids.

The chain employs TRBV14 and TRBJ2-2; TRBD2 agrees at 13 bases. Trimming took 5 bases from V and 7 from J; bases not matched to a gene: 1. The germline V gene encodes CDR1 SGHDN and CDR2 FVKESK. This CDR3 region has 14 residues. The CDR3 sequence: CASSWTSGSGELFF. DNA for the CDR3: TGTGCCAGCAGCTGGACTAGCGGGAGCGGGGAGCTGTTTTTT. Full variable domain (outside the CDR3, taken from reference TRBV14 and TRBJ2-2): EAGVTQFPSHSVIEKGQTVTLRCDPISGHDNLYWYRRVMGKEIKFLLHFVKESKQDESGMPNNRFLAERTGGTYSTLKVQPAELEDSGVYFCASSWTSGSGELFFGEGSRLTVL.

The V gene is TRBV10-2, the J gene TRBJ2-3; TRBD2 matches at 7 bases. Germline assignment: CDR1 WSHSY and CDR2 SAAADI. J gave up 2 bases and V 4 bases, and 3 bases lay outside the gene matches. This CDR3 region has 14 residues. CDR3 coding DNA: TGCGCCAGCAGTGGGGACTACTACACAGATACGCAGTATTTT. Residues: CASSGDYYTDTQYF.

The V and J genes are TRBV5-1 and TRBJ2-2, with TRBD1 matching over 11 bases. This CDR3 region has 16 residues. Germline CDR1 and CDR2: SGHRS and YFSETQ. With 0 bases clipped from V and 4 bases from J, the junction kept 2 bases outside the gene matches. The CDR3 protein is CASSLGGTGGTGELFF. Here the CDR3 DNA reads TGCGCCAGCAGCTTGGGCGGGACAGGGGGCACCGGGGAGCTGTTTTTT.

This rearrangement joins TRBV5-1 to TRBJ2-7; weak D call: TRBD1 (5 bases). The germline gives CDR1 SGHRS, CDR2 YFSETQ. The CDR3 sequence is 14 residues long. Trimming cost V 4 bases and J 3 bases, with 14 bases left between them. CDR3 nucleotides: TGCGCCAGCAGCCCGGAATCAGGGATCTACGAGCAGTACTTC. Amino acids: CASSPESGIYEQYF.

The chain carries TRBV2 and TRBJ2-3, with 13 nucleotides matching TRBD2. Trimming removed 7 bases from V and 6 bases from J; junction bases left unmatched: 10. Germline V lookup: CDR1 SNHLY, CDR2 FYNNEI. This CDR3 has 16 amino acids. The CDR3 protein is CASTRGLAGAGDTQYF. In DNA, the CDR3 is TGTGCCAGCACCCGAGGACTAGCGGGGGCCGGGGATACGCAGTATTTT.

The DNA for the CDR3 is TGTGCCAGCAGCTTAGACAGGGTGAACACTGAAGCTTTCTTT. It specifies CASSLDRVNTEAFF. This chain connects TRBV7-2 to TRBJ1-1; D may be TRBD1 (6 bases). Trimming left V 1 base short and J 0 bases short, with 6 bases between. This CDR3 has 14 amino acids. Germline CDR1 is SGHTA and CDR2 is FQGNSA. The full variable domain, in which reference TRBV7-2 and TRBJ1-1 provide the parts outside the CDR3, is GAGVSQSPSNKVTEKGKDVELRCDPISGHTALYWYRQSLGQGLEFLIYFQGNSAPDKSGLPSDRFSAERTGGSVSTLTIQRTQQEDSAVYLCASSLDRVNTEAFFGQGTRLTVV.